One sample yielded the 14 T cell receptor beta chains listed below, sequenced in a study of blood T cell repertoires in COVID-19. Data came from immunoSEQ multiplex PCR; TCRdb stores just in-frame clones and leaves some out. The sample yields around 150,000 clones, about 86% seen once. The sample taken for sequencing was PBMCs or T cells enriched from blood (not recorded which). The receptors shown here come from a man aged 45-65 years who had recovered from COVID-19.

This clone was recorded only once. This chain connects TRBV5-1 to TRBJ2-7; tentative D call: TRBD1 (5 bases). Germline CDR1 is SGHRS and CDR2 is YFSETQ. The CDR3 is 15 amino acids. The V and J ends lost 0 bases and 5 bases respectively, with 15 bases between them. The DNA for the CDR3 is TGCGCCAGCAGCTTGGTAGGAAGGGGTACCGACGAGCAGTACTTC. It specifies CASSLVGRGTDEQYF.

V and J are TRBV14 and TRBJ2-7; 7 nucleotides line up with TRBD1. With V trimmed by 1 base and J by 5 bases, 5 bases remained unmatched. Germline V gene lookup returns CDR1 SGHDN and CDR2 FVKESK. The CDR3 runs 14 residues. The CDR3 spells CASSQANRGHEQYF. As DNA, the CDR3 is TGTGCCAGCAGCCAAGCAAACAGGGGACACGAGCAGTACTTC.

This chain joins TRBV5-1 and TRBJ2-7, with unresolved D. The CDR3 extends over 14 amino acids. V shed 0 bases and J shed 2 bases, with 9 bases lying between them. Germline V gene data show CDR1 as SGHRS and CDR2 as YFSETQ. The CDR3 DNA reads TGCGCCAGCAGCTTGGCCCAGGCCACCTACGAGCAGTACTTC. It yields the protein CASSLAQATYEQYF.

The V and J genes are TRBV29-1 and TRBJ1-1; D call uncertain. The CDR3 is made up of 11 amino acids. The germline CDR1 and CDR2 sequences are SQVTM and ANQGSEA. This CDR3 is CSCFWSTEAFF. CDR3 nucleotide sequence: TGCAGTTGCTTTTGGAGCACTGAAGCTTTCTTT.

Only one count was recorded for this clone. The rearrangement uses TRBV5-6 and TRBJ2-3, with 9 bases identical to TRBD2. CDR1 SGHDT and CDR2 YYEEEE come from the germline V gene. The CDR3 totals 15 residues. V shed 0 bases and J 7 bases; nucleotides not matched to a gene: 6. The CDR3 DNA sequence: TGTGCCAGCAGCTTGGCCAGGGGACTAGCATATACGCAGTATTTT. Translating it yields CASSLARGLAYTQYF.

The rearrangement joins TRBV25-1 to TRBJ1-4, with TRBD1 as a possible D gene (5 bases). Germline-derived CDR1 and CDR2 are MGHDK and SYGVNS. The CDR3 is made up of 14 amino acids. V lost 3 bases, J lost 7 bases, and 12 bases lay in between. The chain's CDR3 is CASSDWAGLEKLFF. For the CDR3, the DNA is TGTGCCAGCAGTGACTGGGCAGGGCTTGAAAAACTGTTTTTT.

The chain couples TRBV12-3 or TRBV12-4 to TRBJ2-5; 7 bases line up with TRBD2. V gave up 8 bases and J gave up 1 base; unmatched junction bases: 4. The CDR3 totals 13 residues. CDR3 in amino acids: CASGGGGQETQYF. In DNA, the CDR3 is TGTGCCAGCGGCGGGGGAGGCCAAGAGACCCAGTACTTC.

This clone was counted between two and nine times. CDR3 coding DNA: TGTGCCAGTAGTACGACAGGGTTACTTCCCGAGCAGTACTTC. Encoded protein: CASSTTGLLPEQYF. This chain connects TRBV19 to TRBJ2-7; 7 nucleotides agree with TRBD1. CDR1 and CDR2 (germline): LNHDA, SQIVND (reference sequence). Unmatched junction bases numbered 9, after V lost 4 bases and J lost 6 bases. The length of the CDR3 is 14 residues.

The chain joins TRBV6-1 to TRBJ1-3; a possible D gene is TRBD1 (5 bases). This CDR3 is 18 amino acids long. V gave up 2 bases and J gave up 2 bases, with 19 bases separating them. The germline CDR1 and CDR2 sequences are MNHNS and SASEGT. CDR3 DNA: TGTGCCAGCAGTGAAAAGGATGACCAGGGTCTTCCTGGAAACACCATATATTTT. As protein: CASSEKDDQGLPGNTIYF.

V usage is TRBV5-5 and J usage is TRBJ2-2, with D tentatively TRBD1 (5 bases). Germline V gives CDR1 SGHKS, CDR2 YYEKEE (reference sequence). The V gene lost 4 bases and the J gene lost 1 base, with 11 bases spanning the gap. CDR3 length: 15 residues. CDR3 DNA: TGTGCCAGCAGCAACCTCAGGGAGAACACCGGGGAGCTGTTTTTT. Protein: CASSNLRENTGELFF. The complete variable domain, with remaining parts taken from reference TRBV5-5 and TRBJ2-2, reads DAGVTQSPTHLIKTRGQQVTLRCSPISGHKSVSWYQQVLGQGPQFIFQYYEKEERGRGNFPDRFSARQFPNYSSELNVNALLLGDSALYLCASSNLRENTGELFFGEGSRLTVL.

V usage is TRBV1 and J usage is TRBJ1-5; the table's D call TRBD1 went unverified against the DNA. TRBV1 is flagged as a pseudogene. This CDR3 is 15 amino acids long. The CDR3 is CTSSLRQGSNQPQHF. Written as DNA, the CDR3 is TGCACCAGCAGCCTGCGACAGGGGAGCAATCAGCCCCAGCATTTT.

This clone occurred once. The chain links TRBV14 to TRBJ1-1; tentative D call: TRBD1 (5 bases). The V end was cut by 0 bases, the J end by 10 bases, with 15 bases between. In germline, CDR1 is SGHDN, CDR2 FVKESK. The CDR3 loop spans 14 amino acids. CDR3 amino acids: CASSQDYGDGGAFF. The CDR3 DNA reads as TGTGCCAGCAGCCAAGATTACGGAGACGGGGGAGCTTTCTTT.

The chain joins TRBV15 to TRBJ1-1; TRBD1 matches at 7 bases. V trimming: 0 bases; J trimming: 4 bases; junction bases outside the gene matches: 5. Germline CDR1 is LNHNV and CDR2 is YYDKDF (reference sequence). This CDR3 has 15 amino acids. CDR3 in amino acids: CATSRDWAGGTEAFF. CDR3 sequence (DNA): TGTGCCACCAGCAGAGATTGGGCAGGGGGCACTGAAGCTTTCTTT.

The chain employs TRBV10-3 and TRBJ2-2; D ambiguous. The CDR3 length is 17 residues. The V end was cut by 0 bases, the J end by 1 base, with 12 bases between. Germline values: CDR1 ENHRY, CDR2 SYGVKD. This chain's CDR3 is CAISESFSGLNTGELFF. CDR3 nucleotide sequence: TGTGCCATCAGTGAGTCGTTTTCAGGTTTGAACACCGGGGAGCTGTTTTTT.